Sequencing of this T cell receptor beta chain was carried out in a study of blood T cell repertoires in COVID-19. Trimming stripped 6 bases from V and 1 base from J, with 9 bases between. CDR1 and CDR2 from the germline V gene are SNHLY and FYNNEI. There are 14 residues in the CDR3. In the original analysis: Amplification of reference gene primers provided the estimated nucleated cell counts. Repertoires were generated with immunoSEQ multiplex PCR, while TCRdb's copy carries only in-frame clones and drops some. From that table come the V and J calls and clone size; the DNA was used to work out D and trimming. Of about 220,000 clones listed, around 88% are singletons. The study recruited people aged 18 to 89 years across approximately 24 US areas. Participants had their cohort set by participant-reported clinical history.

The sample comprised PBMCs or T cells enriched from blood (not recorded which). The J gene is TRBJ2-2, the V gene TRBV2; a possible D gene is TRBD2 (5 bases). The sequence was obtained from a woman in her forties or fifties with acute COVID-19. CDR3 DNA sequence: TGTGCCAGCAGGAGGACTTTGAACACCGGGGAGCTGTTTTTT. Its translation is CASRRTLNTGELFF.